What follows are 15 T cell receptor beta chains derived from one specimen sequenced in a study of blood T cell repertoires in COVID-19. The data were produced by immunoSEQ multiplex PCR, yet TCRdb's version contains in-frame clones alone and is incomplete. The data hold more than 80,000 clones, with around 84% observed a single time. The source material was peripheral blood. Every receptor here comes from a middle-aged man with acute or convalescent COVID-19.

CDR3 bases: TGCGCCAGCAGTGAGGGGTCAGGGGACTCCTACGAGCAGTACTTC. Amino acids: CASSEGSGDSYEQYF. The rearrangement joins TRBV10-1 to TRBJ2-7, with a tentative D call TRBD1 (6 bases). This CDR3 comprises 15 residues. The germline V gene has CDR1 WNHNN and CDR2 SYGVQD (reference sequence). The V end lost 2 bases, the J end lost 0 bases, and 11 bases lay between the germline ends.

This clone occurred a few times. The chain combines TRBV4-2 with TRBJ1-1; D not certain. The CDR3 is 13 amino acids. The germline gives CDR1 LGHNA, CDR2 YNFKEQ. Trimming cost V 5 bases and J 4 bases, with 11 bases left between them. CDR3 nucleotide sequence: TGTGCCAGCAGCAGCTTGCGGGGCACTGAAGCTTTCTTT. Translation: CASSSLRGTEAFF.

This chain joins TRBV30 and TRBJ1-5, with D possibly matching TRBD1 (5 bases). Per the germline V gene, CDR1 is GTSNPN and CDR2 is SVGIG (reference sequence). The CDR3 sequence is 14 residues long. Trimming stripped 2 bases from V and 0 bases from J, with 8 bases between. CDR3 sequence (DNA): TGTGCCTGGAGTCACGGGGGTAGCAATCAGCCCCAGCATTTT. Translating gives CAWSHGGSNQPQHF.

This clone came up a few times. The chain carries TRBV19 and TRBJ1-5; tentative D call: TRBD1 (6 bases). Germline lookup yields CDR1 LNHDA and CDR2 SQIVND (reference sequence). The CDR3 extends over 14 amino acids. Trimming took 4 bases from V and 4 from J, leaving 11 bases between them. CDR3 DNA sequence: TGTGCCAGTAGTAAACAGGGCTGGAATCAGCCCCAGCATTTT. Protein: CASSKQGWNQPQHF.

Only one count was recorded for this clone. This rearrangement joins TRBV7-9 to TRBJ2-5; D not resolved. V lost 2 bases and J lost 5, with 12 bases in between. The germline V gene encodes CDR1 SEHNR and CDR2 FQNEAQ (reference sequence). This CDR3 has 14 amino acids. CDR3: CASSLPRGLETQYF. The CDR3 region has the DNA TGTGCCAGCAGCTTACCCAGAGGATTGGAGACCCAGTACTTC.

The chain joins TRBV5-4 to TRBJ1-1; 7 positions agree with TRBD1. J gave up 11 bases and V 0 bases, and 4 bases lay outside the gene matches. Germline CDR1 SGHNT, CDR2 YYREEE (reference sequence). CDR3 length: 12 residues. The CDR3 nucleotides read TGTGCCAGCAGCTTGGTAGGGGGCCTGGCTTTCTTT. Its translation is CASSLVGGLAFF.

CDR3 loop: CASSIRTTTYEQYF. DNA for the CDR3: TGTGCCAGTAGTATCCGCACAACCACCTACGAGCAGTACTTC. The J gene is TRBJ2-7, the V gene TRBV19; D is ambiguous. V was cut by 3 bases and J by 2 bases, with 11 bases left in between. The CDR3 is made up of 14 amino acids. CDR1 is LNHDA, CDR2 SQIVND, per germline (reference sequence). The full variable domain, completed using reference TRBV19 and TRBJ2-7, is DGGITQSPKYLFRKEGQNVTLSCEQNLNHDAMYWYRQDPGQGLRLIYYSQIVNDFQKGDIAEGYSVSREKKESFPLTVTSAQKNPTAFYLCASSIRTTTYEQYFGPGTRLTVT.

The CDR3 is CAISLLAGNSYNEQFF. CDR3 coding DNA: TGTGCCATCAGCCTACTAGCGGGGAACTCCTACAATGAGCAGTTCTTC. The J gene is TRBJ2-1, the V gene TRBV10-3, with 10 bases identical to TRBD2. The CDR3 is made up of 16 amino acids. Germline trimming cut 6 bases from V and 0 bases from J; bases unmatched to any gene: 5. From germline, CDR1 is ENHRY and CDR2 SYGVKD.

The count of this clone is one. This chain joins TRBV29-1 and TRBJ1-2, with D possibly being TRBD1 (5 bases). With 2 bases removed from V and 2 bases from J, the gap between germline ends came to 9 bases. Germline-derived CDR1 and CDR2 are SQVTM and ANQGSEA. This CDR3 has 13 amino acids. DNA of the CDR3: TGCAGCGTTGAATTTTCAGGGAACTATGGCTACACCTTC. Amino acid sequence: CSVEFSGNYGYTF.

In DNA, the CDR3 is TGTGCCAGCGGGATTATGACAGCAACTAACTATGGCTACACCTTC. Translation gives CASGIMTATNYGYTF. This chain uses TRBV2 with TRBJ1-2; tentative D call: TRBD1 (5 bases). The CDR3 totals 15 residues. Germline V gene data show CDR1 as SNHLY and CDR2 as FYNNEI. V lost 8 bases and J 0 bases, leaving 16 bases between the germline ends.

The chain is built from TRBV4-1 and TRBJ1-2, with D hard to call. Trimming cost V 1 base and J 4 bases, with 13 bases left between them. The germline gives CDR1 MGHRA, CDR2 YSYEKL. The length of the CDR3 is 15 residues. In DNA form, the CDR3 reads TGCGCCAGCAGCCAAGTAGCCCTTATCAGCTATGGCTACACCTTC. Its translation is CASSQVALISYGYTF.

This clone has a single count. This chain connects TRBV15 to TRBJ1-1, with a possible D match to TRBD1 (6 bases). In germline, CDR1 is LNHNV, CDR2 YYDKDF (reference sequence). The CDR3 totals 16 residues. V was pared by 5 bases and J by 5 bases, with 21 bases between. The CDR3 DNA is TGTGCCACCAGCTACCGAGGGGGGGAAGGGAGGACTGAAGCTTTCTTT. Protein sequence: CATSYRGGEGRTEAFF.

This clone was seen only a few times. J is TRBJ2-5 and V is TRBV30; D remains ambiguous. Germline V gene lookup returns CDR1 GTSNPN and CDR2 SVGIG (reference sequence). The CDR3 spans 12 residues. V dropped 3 bases and J dropped 5 bases, with 10 bases sitting between them. CDR3 amino acids: CAWSPNAETQYF. The CDR3 DNA follows: TGTGCCTGGAGCCCTAATGCGGAGACCCAGTACTTC.

The chain links TRBV25-1 to TRBJ2-7; 7 nucleotides align to TRBD1. The trim removed 10 bases at V and 4 bases at J, leaving 10 bases unmatched. Germline CDR1 and CDR2: MGHDK and SYGVNS. The CDR3 is 13 amino acids. The CDR3, as DNA: TGTGCCACCACCCCGGGACAGCTGTACGAGCAGTACTTC. It yields the protein CATTPGQLYEQYF.

The V and J genes are TRBV6-2 or TRBV6-3 and TRBJ2-3; TRBD2 agrees at 10 bases. V trimming: 5 bases; J trimming: 2 bases; junction bases outside the gene matches: 1. Germline CDR1 MNHEY, CDR2 SVGEGT. The CDR3 is 14 amino acids. The CDR3 DNA is TGTGCCAGCAGTAGCGGGGGGGCCACAGATACGCAGTATTTT. Translation gives CASSSGGATDTQYF.